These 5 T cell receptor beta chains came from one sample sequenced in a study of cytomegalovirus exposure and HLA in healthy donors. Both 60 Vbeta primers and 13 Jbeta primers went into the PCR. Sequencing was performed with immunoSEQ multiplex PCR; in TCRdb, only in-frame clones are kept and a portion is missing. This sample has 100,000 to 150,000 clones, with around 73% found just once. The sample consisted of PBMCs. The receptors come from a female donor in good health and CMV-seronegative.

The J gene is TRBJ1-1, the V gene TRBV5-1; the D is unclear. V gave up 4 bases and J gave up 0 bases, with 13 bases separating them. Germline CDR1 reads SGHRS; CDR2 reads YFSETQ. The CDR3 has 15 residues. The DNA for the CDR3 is TGCGCCAGCAGCCCCGGACTGGTCTTGAACACTGAAGCTTTCTTT. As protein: CASSPGLVLNTEAFF.

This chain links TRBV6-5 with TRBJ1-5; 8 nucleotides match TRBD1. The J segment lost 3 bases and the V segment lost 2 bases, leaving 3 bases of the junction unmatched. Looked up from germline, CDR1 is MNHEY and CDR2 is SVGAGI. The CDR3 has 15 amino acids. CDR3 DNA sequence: TGTGCCAGCAGTTACCCAGGGGGCTCCAATCAGCCCCAGCATTTT. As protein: CASSYPGGSNQPQHF.

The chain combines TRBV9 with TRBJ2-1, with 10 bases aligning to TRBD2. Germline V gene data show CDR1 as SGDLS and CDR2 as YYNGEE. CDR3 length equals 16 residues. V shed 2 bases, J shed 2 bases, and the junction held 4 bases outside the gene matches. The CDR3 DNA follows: TGTGCCAGCAGCGTGTTAGCGGGAGGCACCTACAATGAGCAGTTCTTC. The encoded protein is CASSVLAGGTYNEQFF.

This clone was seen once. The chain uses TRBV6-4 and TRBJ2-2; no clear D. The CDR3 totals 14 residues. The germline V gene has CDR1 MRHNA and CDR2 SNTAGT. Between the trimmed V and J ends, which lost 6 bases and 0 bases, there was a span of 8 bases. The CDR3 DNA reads TGTGCCAGCAGCGTCACAGCGAACACCGGGGAGCTGTTTTTT. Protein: CASSVTANTGELFF.

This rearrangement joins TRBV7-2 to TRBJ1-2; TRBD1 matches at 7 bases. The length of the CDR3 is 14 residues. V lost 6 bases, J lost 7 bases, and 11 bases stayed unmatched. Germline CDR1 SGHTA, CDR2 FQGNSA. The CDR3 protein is CASSSTGATPGYTF. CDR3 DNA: TGTGCCAGCAGTTCTACAGGGGCCACTCCTGGCTACACCTTC.